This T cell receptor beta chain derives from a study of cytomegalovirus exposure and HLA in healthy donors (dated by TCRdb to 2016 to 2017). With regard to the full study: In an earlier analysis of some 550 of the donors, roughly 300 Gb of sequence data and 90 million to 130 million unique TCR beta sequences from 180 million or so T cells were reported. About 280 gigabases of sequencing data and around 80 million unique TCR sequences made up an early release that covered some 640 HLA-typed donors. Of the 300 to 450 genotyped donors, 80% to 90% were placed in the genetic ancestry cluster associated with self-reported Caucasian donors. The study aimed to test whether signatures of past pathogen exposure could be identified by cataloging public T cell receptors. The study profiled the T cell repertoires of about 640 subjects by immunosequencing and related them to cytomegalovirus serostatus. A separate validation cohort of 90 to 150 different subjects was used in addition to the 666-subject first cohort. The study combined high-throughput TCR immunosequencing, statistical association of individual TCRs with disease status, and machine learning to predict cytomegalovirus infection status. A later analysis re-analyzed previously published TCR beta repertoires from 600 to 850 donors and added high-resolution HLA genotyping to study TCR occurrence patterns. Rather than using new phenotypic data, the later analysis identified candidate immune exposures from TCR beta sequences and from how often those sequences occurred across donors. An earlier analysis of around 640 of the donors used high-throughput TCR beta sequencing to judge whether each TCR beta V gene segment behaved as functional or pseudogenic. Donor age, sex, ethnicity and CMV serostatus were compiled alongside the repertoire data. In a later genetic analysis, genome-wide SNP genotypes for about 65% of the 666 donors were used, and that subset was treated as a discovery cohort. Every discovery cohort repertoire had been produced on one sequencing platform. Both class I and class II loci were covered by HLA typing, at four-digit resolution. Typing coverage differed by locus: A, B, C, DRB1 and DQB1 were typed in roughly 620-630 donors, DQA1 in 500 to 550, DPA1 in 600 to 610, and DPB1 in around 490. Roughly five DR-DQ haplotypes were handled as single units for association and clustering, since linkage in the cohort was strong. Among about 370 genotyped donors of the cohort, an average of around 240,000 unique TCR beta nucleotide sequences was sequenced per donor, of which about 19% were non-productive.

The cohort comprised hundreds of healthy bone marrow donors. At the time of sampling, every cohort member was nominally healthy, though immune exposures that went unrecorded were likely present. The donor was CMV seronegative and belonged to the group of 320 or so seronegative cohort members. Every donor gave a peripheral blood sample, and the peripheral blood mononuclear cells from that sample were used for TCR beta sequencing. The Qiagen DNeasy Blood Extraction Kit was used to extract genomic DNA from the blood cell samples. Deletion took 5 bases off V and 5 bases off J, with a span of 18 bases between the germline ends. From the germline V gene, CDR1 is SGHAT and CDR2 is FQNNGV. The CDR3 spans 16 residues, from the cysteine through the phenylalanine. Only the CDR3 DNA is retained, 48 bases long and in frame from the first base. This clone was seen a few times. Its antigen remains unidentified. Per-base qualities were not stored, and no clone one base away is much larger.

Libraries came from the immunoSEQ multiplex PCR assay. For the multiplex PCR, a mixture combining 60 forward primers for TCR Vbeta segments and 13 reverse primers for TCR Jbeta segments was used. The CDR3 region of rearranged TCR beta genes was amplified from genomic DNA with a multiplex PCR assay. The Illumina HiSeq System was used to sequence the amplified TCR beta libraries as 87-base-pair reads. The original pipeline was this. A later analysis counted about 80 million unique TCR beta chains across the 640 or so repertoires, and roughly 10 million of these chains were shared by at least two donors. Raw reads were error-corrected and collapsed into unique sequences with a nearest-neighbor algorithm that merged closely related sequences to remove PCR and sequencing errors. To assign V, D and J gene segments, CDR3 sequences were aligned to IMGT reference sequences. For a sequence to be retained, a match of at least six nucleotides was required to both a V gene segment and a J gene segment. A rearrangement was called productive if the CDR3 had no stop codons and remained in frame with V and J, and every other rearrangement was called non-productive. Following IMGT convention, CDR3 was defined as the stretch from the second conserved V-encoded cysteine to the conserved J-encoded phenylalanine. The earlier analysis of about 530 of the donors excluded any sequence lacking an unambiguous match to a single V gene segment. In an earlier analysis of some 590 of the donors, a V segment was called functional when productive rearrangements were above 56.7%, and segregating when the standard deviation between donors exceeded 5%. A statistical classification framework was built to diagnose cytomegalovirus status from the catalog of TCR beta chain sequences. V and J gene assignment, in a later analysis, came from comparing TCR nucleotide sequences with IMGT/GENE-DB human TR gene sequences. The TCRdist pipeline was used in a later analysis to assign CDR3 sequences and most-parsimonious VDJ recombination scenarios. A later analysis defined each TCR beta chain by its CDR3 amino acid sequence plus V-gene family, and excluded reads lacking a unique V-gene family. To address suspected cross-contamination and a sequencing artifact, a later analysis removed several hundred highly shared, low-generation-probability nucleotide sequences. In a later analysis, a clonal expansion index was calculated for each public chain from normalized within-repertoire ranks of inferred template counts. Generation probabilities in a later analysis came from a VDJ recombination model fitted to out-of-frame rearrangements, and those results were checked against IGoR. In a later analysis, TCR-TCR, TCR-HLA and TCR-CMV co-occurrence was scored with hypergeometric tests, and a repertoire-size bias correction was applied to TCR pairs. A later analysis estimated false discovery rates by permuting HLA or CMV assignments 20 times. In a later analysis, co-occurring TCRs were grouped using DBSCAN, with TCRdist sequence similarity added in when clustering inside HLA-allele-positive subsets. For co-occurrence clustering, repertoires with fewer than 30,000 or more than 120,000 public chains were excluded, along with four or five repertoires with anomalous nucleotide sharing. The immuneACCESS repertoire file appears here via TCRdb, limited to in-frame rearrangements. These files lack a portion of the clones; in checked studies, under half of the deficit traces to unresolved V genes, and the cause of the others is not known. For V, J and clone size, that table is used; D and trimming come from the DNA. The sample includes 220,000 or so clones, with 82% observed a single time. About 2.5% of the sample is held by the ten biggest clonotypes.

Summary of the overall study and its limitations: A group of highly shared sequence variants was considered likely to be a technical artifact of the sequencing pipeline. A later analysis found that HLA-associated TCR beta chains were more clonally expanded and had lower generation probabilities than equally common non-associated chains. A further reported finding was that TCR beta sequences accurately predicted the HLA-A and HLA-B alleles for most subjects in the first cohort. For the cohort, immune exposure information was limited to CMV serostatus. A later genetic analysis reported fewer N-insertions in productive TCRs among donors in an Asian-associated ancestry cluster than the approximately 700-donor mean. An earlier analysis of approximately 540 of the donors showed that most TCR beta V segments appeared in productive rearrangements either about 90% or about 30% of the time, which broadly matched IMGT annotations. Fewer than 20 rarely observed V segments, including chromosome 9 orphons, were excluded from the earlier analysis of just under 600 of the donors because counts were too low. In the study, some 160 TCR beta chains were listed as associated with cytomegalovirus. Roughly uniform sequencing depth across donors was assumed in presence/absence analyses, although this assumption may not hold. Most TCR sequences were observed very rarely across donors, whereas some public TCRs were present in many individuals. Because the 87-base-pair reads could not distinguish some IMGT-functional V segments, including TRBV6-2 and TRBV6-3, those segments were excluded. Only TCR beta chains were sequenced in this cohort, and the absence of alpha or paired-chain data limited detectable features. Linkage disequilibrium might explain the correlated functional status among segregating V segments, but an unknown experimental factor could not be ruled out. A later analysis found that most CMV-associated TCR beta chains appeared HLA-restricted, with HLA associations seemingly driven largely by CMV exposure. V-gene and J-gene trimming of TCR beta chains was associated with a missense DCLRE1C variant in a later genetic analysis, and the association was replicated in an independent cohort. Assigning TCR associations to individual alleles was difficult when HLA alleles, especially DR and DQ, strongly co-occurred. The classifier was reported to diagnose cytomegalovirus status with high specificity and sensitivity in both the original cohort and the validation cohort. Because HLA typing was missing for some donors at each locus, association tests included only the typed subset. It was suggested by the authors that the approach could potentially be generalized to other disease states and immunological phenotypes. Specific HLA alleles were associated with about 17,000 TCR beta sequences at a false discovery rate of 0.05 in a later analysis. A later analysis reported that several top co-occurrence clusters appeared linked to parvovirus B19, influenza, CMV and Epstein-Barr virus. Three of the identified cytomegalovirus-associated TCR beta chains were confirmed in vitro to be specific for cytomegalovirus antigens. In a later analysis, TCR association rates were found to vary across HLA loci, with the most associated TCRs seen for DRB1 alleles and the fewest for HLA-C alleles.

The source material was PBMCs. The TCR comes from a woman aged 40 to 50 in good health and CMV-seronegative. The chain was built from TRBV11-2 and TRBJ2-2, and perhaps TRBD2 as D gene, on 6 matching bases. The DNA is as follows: TGTGCCAGCAGCGGACTACGACTCAAGCGGACCGGGGAGCTGTTTTTT. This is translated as CASSGLRLKRTGELFF.